This record covers a single T cell receptor beta chain. The assay was immunoSEQ multiplex PCR, and TCRdb's table has in-frame clones only and misses some. The sample contains tens of thousands of clones, approximately 70% of which appear only once. The CDR3 contains 13 residues. The V segment lost 2 bases and the J segment 7 bases; nucleotides outside the gene matches: 5. CDR1 is MNHEY and CDR2 is SVGAGI in the germline V gene. The data were taken from a study of radiotherapy plus CTLA-4 blockade in lung cancer. The material sequenced was peripheral blood, taken from a patient treated with radiotherapy plus ipilimumab. This TCR was recovered from a human donor with non-small cell lung cancer who had stable disease on radiotherapy plus ipilimumab. The V call is TRBV6-5, the J call TRBJ2-7, with 7 bases lining up with TRBD1. Written as DNA, the CDR3 is TGTGCCAGCAGTTACCGACAGGGTTCAGAGCAGTACTTC. Its translation is CASSYRQGSEQYF.